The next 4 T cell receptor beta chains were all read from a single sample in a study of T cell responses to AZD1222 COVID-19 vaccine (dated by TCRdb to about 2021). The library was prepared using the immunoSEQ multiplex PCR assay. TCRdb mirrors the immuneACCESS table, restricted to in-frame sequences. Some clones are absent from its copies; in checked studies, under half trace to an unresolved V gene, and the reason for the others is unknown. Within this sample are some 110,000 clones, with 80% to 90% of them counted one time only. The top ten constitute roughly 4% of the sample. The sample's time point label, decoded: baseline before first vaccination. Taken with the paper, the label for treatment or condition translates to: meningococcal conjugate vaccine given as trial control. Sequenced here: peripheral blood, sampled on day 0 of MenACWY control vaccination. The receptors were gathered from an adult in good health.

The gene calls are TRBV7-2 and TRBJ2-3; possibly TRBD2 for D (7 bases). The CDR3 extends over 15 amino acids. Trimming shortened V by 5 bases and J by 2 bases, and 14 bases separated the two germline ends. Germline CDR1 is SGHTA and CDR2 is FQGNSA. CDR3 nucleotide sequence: TGTGCCAGCAGCACGACAGGACTAGACACAGATACGCAGTATTTT. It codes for CASSTTGLDTDTQYF.

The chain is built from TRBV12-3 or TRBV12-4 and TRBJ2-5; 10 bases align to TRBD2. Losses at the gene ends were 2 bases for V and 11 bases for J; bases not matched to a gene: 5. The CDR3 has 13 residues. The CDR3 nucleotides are TGTGCCAGCAGTTTATTCACTAGCGGGGATCAGTACTTC. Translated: CASSLFTSGDQYF.

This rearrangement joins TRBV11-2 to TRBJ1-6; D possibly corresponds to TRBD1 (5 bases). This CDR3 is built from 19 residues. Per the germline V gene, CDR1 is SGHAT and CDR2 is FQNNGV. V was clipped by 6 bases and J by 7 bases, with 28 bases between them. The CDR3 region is CASSLIGTQGRSTNSPLHF. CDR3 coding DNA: TGTGCCAGCAGTCTCATTGGGACCCAAGGTCGAAGCACCAATTCACCCCTCCACTTT.

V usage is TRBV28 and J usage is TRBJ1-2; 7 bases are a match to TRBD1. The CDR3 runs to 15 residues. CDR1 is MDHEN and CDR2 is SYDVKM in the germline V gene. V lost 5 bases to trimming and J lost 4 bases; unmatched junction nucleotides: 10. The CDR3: CASSPRIGTVYGYTF. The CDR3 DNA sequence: TGTGCCAGCAGTCCCAGGATCGGGACAGTCTATGGCTACACCTTC.